This T cell receptor (beta chain) appears in the sequencing data of a study of blood T cell repertoires in COVID-19. The wider study: The United States, Italy and Spain supplied acute and convalescent COVID-19 samples.

In this sample, this clone turned up once. Methods used by the authors: Reference gene primer amplification yielded estimated nucleated cell counts. Measured with immunoSEQ multiplex PCR; TCRdb has only the in-frame clones, and not every one. V, J and clone size were drawn from that table, and D and trimming were deduced from the DNA. Of about 68,000 clones in the sample, around nine tenths were seen once. Trimming removed 0 bases at V and 1 base at J, with 12 bases between. There are 16 residues in the CDR3. Germline CDR1 SGHAT, CDR2 FQNNGV. Sequencing used peripheral blood. The source of this sequence is a man between 40 and 49 years old with COVID-19, enrolled during active disease. The chain has TRBV11-2 and TRBJ2-5, with a tentative D call TRBD1 (6 bases). The CDR3 bases are TGTGCCAGCAGCTTAGATCAGGGGCGCGTCCAAGAGACCCAGTACTTC. Amino acid sequence: CASSLDQGRVQETQYF.